This T cell receptor beta chain was retrieved from a study of CD8+ T cells in alopecia areata. Study observations and caveats: TCRs were shared less clearly across patients than in mice, possibly for HLA-related reasons.

In germline, CDR1 is SQVTM, CDR2 ANQGSEA. This CDR3 has 10 amino acids. The ends were cut back, 5 bases at V and 5 bases at J, with 6 bases in the middle. It was from alopecia areata patients that lesional scalp punch biopsies and peripheral blood were collected. A remark on this clone: As yet, its antigen is unknown. The sample contains more than one DNA sequence encoding this CDR3.

RNA, once extracted, was reverse transcribed into cDNA for use as the sequencing template. Produced via immunoSEQ multiplex PCR; TCRdb's table is partial and in-frame only. The sample has 120,000 or so clones, approximately 47% seen once. Source material: NKG2D-low CD8+ T cells sorted from blood. J is TRBJ2-5 and V is TRBV29-1; weak D call: TRBD1 (6 bases). The origin of this receptor is a human donor with alopecia areata. CDR3 nucleotide sequence: TGCAGCGTTACAGGGGAGACCCAGTACTTC. The encoded protein is CSVTGETQYF.